This TCR beta chain stems from a study of blood T cell repertoires in COVID-19. Generated by immunoSEQ multiplex PCR, the TCRdb table keeps only in-frame clones and is missing some. The sample records 150,000 to 200,000 clones, around 81% being singletons. The CDR3 extends over 16 amino acids. Between the trimmed V and J ends, which lost 3 bases and 8 bases, there was a span of 20 bases. Germline V gene data show CDR1 as LNHDA and CDR2 as SQIVND (reference sequence). The chain has TRBV19 and TRBJ2-1, with D possibly TRBD1 on 6 matching bases. Source material: peripheral blood. The TCR sequence derives from a man in his sixties with active or convalescent COVID-19. The CDR3 DNA sequence: TGTGCCAGTAGTATCCCCTCTCGAGGGGGTCCCCATGAGCAGTTCTTC. Residues: CASSIPSRGGPHEQFF.